This T cell receptor beta chain was profiled in a study of technical replicates of blood from a handful of donors (dated by TCRdb to 2017 to 2019). Libraries were prepared through the immunoSEQ multiplex PCR assay. As stored in TCRdb, this immuneACCESS dataset retains in-frame rearrangements with V and J assigned. A fraction of the clones does not appear; measured against another copy, unresolved V genes explain less than half of the discrepancy, and the remainder lacks a known reason. This sample lists some 70,000 clones; roughly 92% were detected once. The ten largest make up approximately 0.4% of the sample. The CDR3, from cysteine to phenylalanine, totals 11 residues. The retained sequence is limited to the CDR3, 33 bases, with the frame set at the first base. V lost 6 bases and J lost 4 bases; the stretch between them is 4 bases long. CDR1 MDHEN and CDR2 SYDVKM are derived from the germline V gene.

In the case of this clone: What this receptor recognizes is not known. Per-base quality was not reported, and no clone a single base away is much larger than it.

The specimen was T cells isolated from PBMCs. The rearranged chain carries TRBV28 and TRBJ1-3; the D gene is unclear. The sequence was obtained from a human donor in good health. The DNA is as follows: TGTGCCAGCAGCCGGGGAAACACCATATATTTT. Translated, this gives CASSRGNTIYF.